This T cell receptor beta chain was identified during a study of T-cell memory formation after mild COVID-19. TCRalpha and TCRbeta libraries used 5'RACE with constant-segment primers and UMIs. TCRdb reprocessed the 5' RACE reads via MiXCR and lists one record per CDR3 protein. The table records some 120,000 distinct CDR3 sequences, roughly 6% of them present only once. CDR3 size: 13 residues. Deletions cut 6 bases from V and 7 bases from J, with 13 bases between. The germline gives CDR1 SGHRS, CDR2 YFSETQ. To note about this clonotype: Its cognate antigen is unknown.

Study conclusions and caveats: Some clones that responded were present in memory (sampled pre-infection), which suggests cross-reactive memory joined. Confirmation of SARS-CoV-2 specificity was lacking for second-wave clones peaking day 37.

The chain combines TRBV5-1 with TRBJ1-4; D is perhaps TRBD1 (5 bases). Input material: PBMCs or a T cell subset sorted from them (not recorded which). This sequence was found in an adult woman who had mild COVID-19 (a few samples of this study predate the infection). Cell type and time point are not known. This CDR3 reads CASKIQGSEKLFF. CDR3 in DNA: TGCGCCAGCAAGATCCAGGGTAGTGAAAAACTGTTTTTT.